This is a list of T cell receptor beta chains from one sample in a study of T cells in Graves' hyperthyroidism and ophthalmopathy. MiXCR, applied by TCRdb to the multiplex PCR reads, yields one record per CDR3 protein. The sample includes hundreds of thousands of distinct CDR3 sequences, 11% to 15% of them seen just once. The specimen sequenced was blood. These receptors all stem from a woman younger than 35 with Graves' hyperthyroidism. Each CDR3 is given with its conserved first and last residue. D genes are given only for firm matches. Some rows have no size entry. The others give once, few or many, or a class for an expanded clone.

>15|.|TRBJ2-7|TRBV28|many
CASTRQGGVTYEQYF
TGTGCCAGCACCCGACAGGGAGGTGTTACCTACGAGCAGTACTTC
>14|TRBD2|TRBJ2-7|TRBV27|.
CASSFSGRAWEQYF
TGTGCCAGCAGTTTTAGCGGGAGGGCCTGGGAGCAGTACTTC
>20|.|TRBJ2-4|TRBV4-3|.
CASSQDPPTPGTHPWNIQYF
TGCGCCAGCAGCCAAGACCCACCTACCCCGGGGACCCATCCGTGGAACATTCAGTACTTC
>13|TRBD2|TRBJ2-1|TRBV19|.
CASSRTSGGEQFF
TGTGCCAGTAGTAGAACTAGCGGGGGTGAGCAGTTCTTC
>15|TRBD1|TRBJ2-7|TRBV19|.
CASNNTGQLSYEQYF
TGTGCCAGTAATAATACGGGACAGCTTTCCTACGAGCAGTACTTC
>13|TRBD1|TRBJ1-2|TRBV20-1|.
CSASPRGFYGYTF
TGCAGTGCTAGCCCCAGGGGGTTCTATGGCTACACCTTC
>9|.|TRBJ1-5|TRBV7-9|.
CAGGGPQHF
TGTGCCGGAGGGGGACCCCAGCATTTT
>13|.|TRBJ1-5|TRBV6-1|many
CASSLRSAQPQHF
TGTGCCAGCAGTCTCCGATCCGCTCAGCCCCAGCATTTT
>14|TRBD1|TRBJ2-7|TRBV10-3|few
CAISESGQGYEQYF
TGTGCCATCAGTGAGTCGGGACAGGGTTACGAGCAGTACTTC
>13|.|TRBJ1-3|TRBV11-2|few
CASSLQTGNTIYF
TGTGCCAGCAGCTTACAAACTGGAAACACCATATATTTT
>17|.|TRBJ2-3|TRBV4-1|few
CASSQGVAATSTDTQYF
TGCGCCAGCAGCCAAGGTGTAGCGGCGACTAGCACAGATACGCAGTATTTT
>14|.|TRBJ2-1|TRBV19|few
CASSISAAYNEQFF
TGTGCCAGTAGTATCTCTGCGGCCTACAATGAGCAGTTCTTC
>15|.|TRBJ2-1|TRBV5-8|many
CASSSGQLWVNEQFF
TGTGCCAGCAGCTCTGGACAGCTTTGGGTCAATGAGCAGTTCTTC
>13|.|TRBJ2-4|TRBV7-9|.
CASSQGNKNIQYF
TGTGCCAGCAGCCAGGGAAACAAAAACATTCAGTACTTC
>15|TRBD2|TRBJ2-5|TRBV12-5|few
CASGPGLAAQETQYF
TGTGCTAGTGGACCCGGACTAGCGGCACAAGAGACCCAGTACTTC
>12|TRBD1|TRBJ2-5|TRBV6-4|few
CASSRDRLTQYF
TGTGCCAGCAGCAGGGACAGACTTACCCAGTACTTC
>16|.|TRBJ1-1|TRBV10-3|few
CAIRKVGTGMNTEAFF
TGTGCCATCAGGAAAGTCGGGACGGGTATGAACACTGAAGCTTTCTTT
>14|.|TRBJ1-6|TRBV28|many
CASNPTGYNSPLHF
TGTGCCAGCAATCCAACCGGCTATAATTCACCCCTCCACTTT
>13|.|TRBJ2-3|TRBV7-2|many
CASSLRRGDTQYF
TGTGCCAGCAGCTTACGCAGGGGAGATACGCAGTATTTT
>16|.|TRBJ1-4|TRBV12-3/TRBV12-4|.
CASGEVRLATNEKLFF
TGTGCCAGCGGGGAAGTAAGACTCGCAACTAATGAAAAACTGTTTTTT
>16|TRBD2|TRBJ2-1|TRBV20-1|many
CSAVDPGTSGWNEQFF
TGCAGTGCTGTCGACCCCGGGACTAGCGGCTGGAATGAGCAGTTCTTC
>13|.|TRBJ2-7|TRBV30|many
CAWSVPGIYEQYF
TGTGCCTGGAGCGTCCCGGGGATTTACGAGCAGTACTTC
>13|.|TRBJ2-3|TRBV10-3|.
CAISSGTTDTQYF
TGTGCCATTTCGTCGGGAACGACAGATACGCAGTATTTT
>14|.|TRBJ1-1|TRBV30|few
CAWSDLWGATEAFF
TGTGCCTGGAGTGACCTTTGGGGGGCGACTGAAGCTTTCTTT
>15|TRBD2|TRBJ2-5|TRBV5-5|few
CASRSSGEPAETQYF
TGTGCCAGCAGATCTAGCGGGGAGCCCGCCGAGACCCAGTACTTC
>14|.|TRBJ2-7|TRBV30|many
CAWRGRRSSYEQYF
TGTGCCTGGCGAGGGAGGAGGAGCTCCTACGAGCAGTACTTC
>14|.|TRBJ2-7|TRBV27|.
CASSRRLVQDEQYF
TGTGCCAGCAGCCGGCGACTAGTCCAGGACGAGCAGTACTTC
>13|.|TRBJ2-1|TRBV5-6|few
CASVSRGYNEQFF
TGTGCCAGCGTGTCCCGTGGCTACAATGAGCAGTTCTTC
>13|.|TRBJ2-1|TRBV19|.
CASRDRPVGEQFF
TGTGCCAGTAGAGACAGGCCCGTAGGGGAGCAGTTCTTC
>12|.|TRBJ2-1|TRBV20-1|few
CSADGIHNEQFF
TGCAGTGCTGACGGAATCCACAATGAGCAGTTCTTC
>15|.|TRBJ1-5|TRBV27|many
CASSPRKGLNQPQHF
TGTGCCAGCAGTCCCAGGAAGGGGCTCAATCAGCCCCAGCATTTT
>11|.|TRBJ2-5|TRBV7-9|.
CASSLEGPQYF
TGTGCCAGCAGCTTGGAGGGGCCCCAGTACTTC
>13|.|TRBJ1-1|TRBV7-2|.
CASSVTPGTEAFF
TGTGCCAGCAGCGTGACCCCAGGGACTGAAGCTTTCTTT
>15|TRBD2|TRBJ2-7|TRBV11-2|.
CASSGPRAGEYEQYF
TGTGCCAGCAGCGGCCCGAGGGCGGGGGAGTACGAGCAGTACTTC
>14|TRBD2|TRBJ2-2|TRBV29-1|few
CSAASGRVAGELFF
TGCAGCGCCGCTAGCGGGAGGGTCGCCGGGGAGCTGTTTTTT
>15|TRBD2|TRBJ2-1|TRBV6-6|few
CASSYPTSGNNEQFF
TGTGCCAGCAGTTACCCGACTAGCGGGAACAATGAGCAGTTCTTC
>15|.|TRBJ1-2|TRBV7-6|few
CASSLAPAERRGYTF
TGTGCCAGCAGCTTAGCGCCGGCGGAACGGCGGGGCTACACCTTC
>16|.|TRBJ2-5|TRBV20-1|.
CSARPFAGLPQETQYF
TGCAGTGCTAGACCTTTCGCGGGACTGCCCCAAGAGACCCAGTACTTC
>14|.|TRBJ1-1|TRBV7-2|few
CASTSLLGNTEAFF
TGTGCCAGCACCTCTCTACTTGGGAACACTGAAGCTTTCTTT
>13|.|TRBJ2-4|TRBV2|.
CATYPGDKNIQYF
TGTGCCACTTACCCCGGGGACAAAAACATTCAGTACTTC
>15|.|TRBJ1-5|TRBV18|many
CASSPTDSSNQPQHF
TGTGCCAGCTCCCCGACAGACTCAAGCAATCAGCCCCAGCATTTT
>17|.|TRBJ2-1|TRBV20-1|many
CSARGLASGSYYNEQFF
TGCAGTGCTAGAGGATTAGCCTCGGGGAGTTACTACAATGAGCAGTTCTTC
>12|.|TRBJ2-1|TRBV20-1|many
CSQESSYNEQFF
TGCAGCCAGGAGAGCTCCTACAATGAGCAGTTCTTC
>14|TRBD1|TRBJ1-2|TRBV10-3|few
CAISESQGNYGYTF
TGTGCCATCAGTGAGTCACAGGGGAACTATGGCTACACCTTC
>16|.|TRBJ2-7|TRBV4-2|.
CASSPYRERNRYEQYF
TGTGCCAGCAGCCCATACAGGGAACGCAACAGGTACGAGCAGTACTTC
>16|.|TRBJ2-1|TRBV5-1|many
CASSWDGDFSYNEQFF
TGCGCCAGCAGTTGGGACGGCGACTTCTCCTACAATGAGCAGTTCTTC
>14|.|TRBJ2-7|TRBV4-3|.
CASSQDSNRDEQYF
TGCGCCAGCAGCCAAGATAGCAACAGGGACGAGCAGTACTTC
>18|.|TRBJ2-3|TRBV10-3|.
CAISESTVAPRSTDTQYF
TGTGCCATCAGTGAGTCGACGGTAGCCCCCCGAAGTACAGATACGCAGTATTTT
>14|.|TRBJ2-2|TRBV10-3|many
CAISVGVNTGELFF
TGTGCCATCAGTGTGGGGGTAAACACCGGGGAGCTGTTTTTT
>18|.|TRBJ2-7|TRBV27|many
CASSVTQPLRGVTYEQYF
TGTGCCAGCAGTGTAACCCAACCTCTCAGGGGAGTAACCTACGAGCAGTACTTC
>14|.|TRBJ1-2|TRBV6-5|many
CASSYGADPVFYTF
TGTGCCAGCAGTTACGGCGCAGACCCCGTTTTCTACACCTTC
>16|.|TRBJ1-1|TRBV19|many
CASRKGSLTLDTEAFF
TGTGCCAGTCGGAAGGGGAGTTTGACCCTGGACACTGAAGCTTTCTTT